This passage covers 25 T cell receptor beta chains from one sample sequenced in a study of blood T cell repertoires in COVID-19. Clones were sequenced by immunoSEQ multiplex PCR, and TCRdb holds only the in-frame ones, with some missing. The sample shows hundreds of thousands of clones, around 81% of them seen only once. Sequencing was carried out using peripheral blood. All receptors derive from a woman of 80 years or more with COVID-19, enrolled during active disease.

V gene TRBV28 combines with J gene TRBJ2-5, with 10 bases matching TRBD2. The CDR3 totals 18 residues. Germline CDR1 is MDHEN and CDR2 is SYDVKM. Trimming cost V 2 bases and J 2 bases; bases outside gene matches: 11. CDR3 region: CASSLVGHGTSDQETQYF. DNA for the CDR3: TGTGCCAGCAGTTTAGTAGGGCATGGGACTAGCGATCAAGAGACCCAGTACTTC.

This chain connects TRBV28 to TRBJ1-1, with a tentative D call TRBD1 (6 bases). Deletions cut 8 bases from V and 4 bases from J, with 20 bases between. There are 15 residues in the CDR3. Germline V gene lookup returns CDR1 MDHEN and CDR2 SYDVKM. This CDR3 reads CASATRGGFVTEAFF. The CDR3 DNA reads TGTGCCAGCGCTACCAGGGGCGGGTTTGTCACTGAAGCTTTCTTT.

The chain uses TRBV7-9 and TRBJ1-5; no firm D call. CDR1 is SEHNR, CDR2 FQNEAQ, per germline (reference sequence). Between the trimmed V and J ends, which lost 5 bases and 1 base, there was a span of 12 bases. The CDR3 loop spans 15 amino acids. This CDR3 is CASSPDGGSNQPQHF. For the CDR3, the DNA is TGTGCCAGCAGCCCCGATGGAGGGAGCAATCAGCCCCAGCATTTT.

This clone showed up just a few times. The J gene is TRBJ2-7, the V gene TRBV6-5; the match to TRBD1 covers 7 bases. The length of the CDR3 is 12 residues. Germline V gene lookup returns CDR1 MNHEY and CDR2 SVGAGI. J was trimmed by 4 bases and V by 8 bases; bases with no gene match: 5. As DNA, the CDR3 is TGTGCCAGCGCGGGCAGGGGGTACGAGCAGTACTTC. It translates to CASAGRGYEQYF.

This rearrangement joins TRBV18 to TRBJ1-1; 9 bases align to TRBD1. The CDR3 covers 14 residues. Germline assignment: CDR1 KGHSH and CDR2 LQKENI. V shed 4 bases, J shed 7 bases, and the junction held 7 bases outside the gene matches. The CDR3 protein is CASSLRTGVYEAFF. Here the CDR3 DNA reads TGTGCCAGCTCACTACGGACAGGGGTCTATGAAGCTTTCTTT.

This sequence joins TRBV21-1 and TRBJ2-1; the D call TRBD2 from the table was never checked on the DNA. TRBV21-1 is a known pseudogene. The CDR3 sequence is 16 residues long. The CDR3 nucleotides are TGTGCCAGCAGCAAAGCTCGGGGTAGCTCCTACAATGAGCAGTTCTTC. Encoded protein: CASSKARGSSYNEQFF.

The J gene is TRBJ2-5, the V gene TRBV30; the match to TRBD2 covers 7 bases. The CDR3 sequence is 15 residues long. With 0 bases clipped from V and 1 base from J, the junction kept 5 bases outside the gene matches. In germline, CDR1 is GTSNPN, CDR2 SVGIG (reference sequence). The CDR3 region has the DNA TGTGCCTGGAGTGTACCTGGGACTACCCAAGAGACCCAGTACTTC. This gives the protein CAWSVPGTTQETQYF.

The rearrangement joins TRBV2 to TRBJ1-1, with a tentative D call TRBD1 (5 bases). V lost 11 bases and J lost 5, with 21 bases in between. The germline CDR1 and CDR2 sequences are SNHLY and FYNNEI. This CDR3 comprises 14 residues. CDR3 residues: CAGKWGSEGTEAFF. The CDR3 DNA sequence: TGTGCCGGTAAATGGGGCTCCGAAGGGACTGAAGCTTTCTTT.

The gene calls are TRBV18 and TRBJ1-2; 7 bases match TRBD1. The CDR3 is 15 residues long. V lost 5 bases to trimming and J lost 6 bases; unmatched junction nucleotides: 12. Per germline, CDR1 KGHSH and CDR2 LQKENI. CDR3 residues: CASSATGRSYDGYTF. CDR3 bases: TGTGCCAGCTCAGCGACAGGGCGATCATATGATGGCTACACCTTC.

The V call is TRBV3-1 (or the pseudogene TRBV3-2), the J call TRBJ1-2; D is possibly TRBD1 (5 bases). Germline V gives CDR1 LGHDT, CDR2 YNNKEL (reference sequence). The V end was cut by 4 bases, the J end by 5 bases, with 17 bases between. The CDR3 totals 15 residues. The CDR3: CASSLGGAVIYGYTF. CDR3 nucleotides: TGTGCCAGCAGCCTCGGCGGGGCCGTGATTTATGGCTACACCTTC.

The CDR3 DNA sequence: TGTGCCAGTAGTACCCCGTCCCCTCAGGGAGGGTATGGCTACACCTTC. It codes for CASSTPSPQGGYGYTF. The chain links TRBV19 to TRBJ1-2; D is possibly TRBD1 (5 bases). The CDR3 sequence is 16 residues long. Germline V CDR1 and CDR2: LNHDA, SQIVND (reference sequence). V was pared by 4 bases and J by 5 bases, with 20 bases between.

The chain combines TRBV14 with TRBJ1-2; 7 bases agree with TRBD1. V dropped 0 bases and J dropped 4; count of bases not matched to a gene: 5. CDR3 length: 15 residues. The V gene's germline CDR1 is SGHDN and CDR2 FVKESK. CDR3 DNA: TGTGCCAGCAGCCAAGACAGACAGGGTAGCTATGGCTACACCTTC. Translated, it gives CASSQDRQGSYGYTF. Using reference TRBV14 and TRBJ1-2 for the parts outside the CDR3, the full variable domain is EAGVTQFPSHSVIEKGQTVTLRCDPISGHDNLYWYRRVMGKEIKFLLHFVKESKQDESGMPNNRFLAERTGGTYSTLKVQPAELEDSGVYFCASSQDRQGSYGYTFGSGTRLTVV.

Of note for this clone: Other DNA sequences in this specimen translate into the identical CDR3. The chain is built from TRBV6-5 and TRBJ1-1; a weak D match, TRBD1 (5 bases). CDR3 length equals 14 residues. Germline CDR1 and CDR2: MNHEY and SVGAGI. The V end lost 6 bases, the J end lost 4 bases, and 15 bases lay between the germline ends. The CDR3 loop reads CASRGTGRATEAFF. CDR3 nucleotide sequence: TGTGCCAGCAGAGGTACAGGTCGGGCCACTGAAGCTTTCTTT.

The rearrangement joins TRBV6-6 to TRBJ1-1, with D maybe TRBD1 (6 bases). Per the germline V gene, CDR1 is MNHNY and CDR2 is SVGAGI (reference sequence). CDR3 length: 16 residues. V shed 2 bases and J shed 1 base, with 14 bases lying between them. The CDR3 is CASSYLTGHPNTEAFF. The CDR3 nucleotides are TGTGCCAGCAGTTACCTAACGGGACACCCGAACACTGAAGCTTTCTTT.

The chain is built from TRBV11-2 and TRBJ2-1; no clear D. Germline loops: CDR1 SGHAT, CDR2 FQNNGV. The V end was cut by 5 bases, the J end by 9 bases, with 17 bases between. CDR3 size: 14 residues. The CDR3 sequence: CASSRGSVIREQFF. The CDR3 DNA sequence: TGTGCCAGCAGCCGTGGCTCAGTCATACGTGAGCAGTTCTTC.

This clone showed up just a few times. The V call is TRBV7-9, the J call TRBJ1-1; TRBD1 is a possible D gene (5 bases). The CDR3 is 13 amino acids. From germline, CDR1 is SEHNR and CDR2 FQNEAQ (reference sequence). V dropped 3 bases and J dropped 7 bases, with 12 bases sitting between them. The CDR3 sequence is CASSLGGANEAFF. The CDR3 DNA follows: TGTGCCAGCAGCTTGGGGGGAGCCAATGAAGCTTTCTTT.

The CDR3 nucleotides are TGTGCCAGCTCACCAGGACAGGGGATTATGAACACTGAAGCTTTCTTT. Translation: CASSPGQGIMNTEAFF. The rearrangement joins TRBV18 to TRBJ1-1; 9 nucleotides match TRBD1. V lost 2 bases and J lost 0; bases outside the gene matches: 4. Per germline, CDR1 KGHSH and CDR2 LQKENI. CDR3 length: 16 amino acids.

The CDR3 DNA is TGTGCCAGCAGCCAAGCCGGGACAGGAAATGAAAAACTGTTTTTT. Amino acids: CASSQAGTGNEKLFF. The chain is built from TRBV4-2 and TRBJ1-4; 8 bases align to TRBD1. This CDR3 is built from 15 residues. The V gene end was trimmed by 1 base and the J gene end by 5 bases; junction bases not matched to a gene: 3. CDR1 is LGHNA and CDR2 is YNFKEQ in the germline V gene.

V gene TRBV6-1 combines with J gene TRBJ1-1; D is unclear. This CDR3 contains 15 residues. V was clipped by 7 bases and J by 5 bases, with 20 bases between them. Germline loops: CDR1 MNHNS, CDR2 SASEGT. DNA for the CDR3: TGTGCCAGCACCCCTCCGATGCAAACAGCAACTGAAGCTTTCTTT. Encoded protein: CASTPPMQTATEAFF.

The chain links TRBV6-5 to TRBJ2-3; TRBD1 agrees at 9 bases. V lost 6 bases and J lost 5; bases outside the gene matches: 3. Germline lookup yields CDR1 MNHEY and CDR2 SVGAGI. The CDR3 loop spans 13 amino acids. Here the CDR3 DNA reads TGTGCCAGCAGGACAGGGGGGAGAGATACGCAGTATTTT. It translates to CASRTGGRDTQYF.

The chain employs TRBV3-1 (or the pseudogene TRBV3-2) and TRBJ1-1; 7 bases fit TRBD1. Germline CDR1 LGHDT, CDR2 YNNKEL (reference sequence). The CDR3 spans 13 residues. With 8 bases clipped from V and 0 bases from J, the junction kept 3 bases outside the gene matches. The chain's CDR3 is CASWDRLNTEAFF. CDR3 nucleotides: TGTGCCAGCTGGGACAGATTGAACACTGAAGCTTTCTTT.

The rearrangement uses TRBV30 and TRBJ1-5, with 7 nucleotides matching TRBD1. CDR3 size: 14 residues. The junction had 3 bases not matched to a gene; V was cut back by 2 bases and J by 2 bases. Looked up from germline, CDR1 is GTSNPN and CDR2 is SVGIG (reference sequence). The CDR3 sequence: CAWSKGGGNQPQHF. The CDR3 DNA sequence: TGTGCCTGGAGTAAAGGGGGCGGCAATCAGCCCCAGCATTTT. Using reference TRBV30 and TRBJ1-5 for the parts outside the CDR3, the full variable domain is SQTIHQWPATLVQPVGSPLSLECTVEGTSNPNLYWYRQAAGRGLQLLFYSVGIGQISSEVPQNLSASRPQDRQFILSSKKLLLSDSGFYLCAWSKGGGNQPQHFGDGTRLSIL.

The V call is TRBV11-2, the J call TRBJ1-2, with D maybe TRBD1 (6 bases). The CDR3 spans 13 residues. The germline CDR1 and CDR2 sequences are SGHAT and FQNNGV. Trimming removed 5 bases from V and 7 bases from J, with 14 bases in between. CDR3 sequence reads: CASSQTPGAGYTF. The CDR3 nucleotides are TGTGCCAGCAGCCAAACCCCAGGGGCTGGCTACACCTTC.

The chain recombines TRBV9 with TRBJ1-2; D gene unclear. Germline V CDR1 and CDR2: SGDLS, YYNGEE. This CDR3 has 13 residues. With 0 bases removed from V and 4 bases from J, the gap between germline ends came to 7 bases. In nucleotides, the CDR3 is TGTGCCAGCAGCGTAGTCCCGGGCTATGGCTACACCTTC. Translated, it gives CASSVVPGYGYTF.

This chain connects TRBV28 to TRBJ1-5, with 10 bases aligning to TRBD1. The germline V gene encodes CDR1 MDHEN and CDR2 SYDVKM. The CDR3 covers 17 residues. With 6 bases clipped from V and 0 bases from J, the junction kept 8 bases outside the gene matches. DNA for the CDR3: TGTGCCAGCAGCTCTGGACAGGGGGAATTTAGCAATCAGCCCCAGCATTTT. This codes for CASSSGQGEFSNQPQHF.